This paragraph covers one T cell receptor (beta chain) sequence. Its antigen remains unidentified. A read error may produce the germline difference seen at one junction end. This CDR3 is built from 16 residues. Germline V gene lookup returns CDR1 SGHRS and CDR2 YFSETQ. The record originates from a study of cytomegalovirus exposure and HLA in healthy donors. Overall study findings and caveats: In a later analysis, a missense DCLRE1C variant was linked to TCR beta V- and J-gene trimming. Within an earlier analysis, most TCR beta V segments proved productive either about 90% or about 30% of the time.

A multiplex PCR was run with 60 Vbeta primers and 13 Jbeta primers. Sequenced by immunoSEQ multiplex PCR; TCRdb stores in-frame clones only, minus some. The sample has roughly 100,000 clones, nearly 80% seen once; the top ten hold under 4%. The sample was PBMCs. This chain links TRBV5-1 with TRBJ2-1, with TRBD2 matching over 8 bases. The source is a woman between 40 and 50 years old in good health and CMV-seronegative. The CDR3 region is CASSLGPSGSVNEQFF. CDR3 nucleotides: TGCGCCAGCAGTTTGGGGCCAAGCGGGAGTGTTAATGAGCAGTTCTTC.